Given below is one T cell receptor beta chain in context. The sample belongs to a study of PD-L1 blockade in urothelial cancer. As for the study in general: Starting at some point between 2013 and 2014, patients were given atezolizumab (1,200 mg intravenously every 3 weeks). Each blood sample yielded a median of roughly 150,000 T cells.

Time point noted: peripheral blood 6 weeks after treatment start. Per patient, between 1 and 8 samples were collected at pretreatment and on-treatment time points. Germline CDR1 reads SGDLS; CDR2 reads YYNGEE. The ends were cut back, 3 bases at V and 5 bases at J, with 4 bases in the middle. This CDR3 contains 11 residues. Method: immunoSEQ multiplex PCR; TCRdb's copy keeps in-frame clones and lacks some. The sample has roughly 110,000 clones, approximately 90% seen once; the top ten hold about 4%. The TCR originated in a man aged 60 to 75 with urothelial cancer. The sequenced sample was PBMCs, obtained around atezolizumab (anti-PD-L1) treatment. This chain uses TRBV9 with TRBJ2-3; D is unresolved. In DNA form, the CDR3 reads TGTGCCAGCAGCGGTAGAGATACGCAGTATTTT. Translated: CASSGRDTQYF.